This entry features one TCR beta chain sequence. Individuals drawn from 24 US areas were about 18 to 95 years old. Cohort assignment relied on participant-reported clinical history. Recovered participants had two consecutive negative NP/OP PCR tests, healthcare professional clearance, or symptom resolution. Profiled with immunoSEQ multiplex PCR; TCRdb holds only in-frame clones, not every one. The table includes some 350,000 clones, 80% to 90% detected once. From germline, CDR1 is SEHNR and CDR2 FQNEAQ (reference sequence). There are 16 residues in the CDR3. V shed 8 bases, J shed 0 bases, and the junction held 10 bases outside the gene matches. This record belongs to a study of blood T cell repertoires in COVID-19. The overall study: Donors in the United States, Italy and Spain gave samples during acute or convalescent COVID-19.

The TCR sequence derives from a man between 25 and 39 years old who had recovered from COVID-19. The sample taken for sequencing was PBMCs or T cells enriched from blood (not recorded which). The chain couples TRBV7-9 to TRBJ2-1; 7 positions match TRBD2. The CDR3 region is CASREGSGSSYNEQFF. In DNA form, the CDR3 reads TGTGCCAGCCGCGAGGGTAGCGGGTCCTCCTACAATGAGCAGTTCTTC.